The T cell receptor beta chain described here comes from a study of T cell responses to AZD1222 COVID-19 vaccine. Study findings and constraints: Baseline seropositivity characterized only 5 to 7 AZD1222 recipients.

This clone occurred a few times. No antigen is known for it. The repertoire was sequenced with immunoSEQ multiplex PCR; TCRdb's copy has only in-frame clones and lacks some. Here the sample spans some 170,000 clones, approximately 94% being singletons. V was clipped by 2 bases and J by 2 bases, with 12 bases between them. Germline loops: CDR1 SGHTA, CDR2 FQGNSA. This CDR3 spans 15 amino acids. The receptor was derived from an adult in good health. Specimen: peripheral blood, collected on day 0 of AZD1222 vaccination. The chain joins TRBV7-2 to TRBJ1-2; TRBD1 is a possible D gene (6 bases). The CDR3 nucleotides read TGTGCCAGCAGCTTAAGGGGGACCGTCAACTATGGCTACACCTTC. Amino acids: CASSLRGTVNYGYTF.